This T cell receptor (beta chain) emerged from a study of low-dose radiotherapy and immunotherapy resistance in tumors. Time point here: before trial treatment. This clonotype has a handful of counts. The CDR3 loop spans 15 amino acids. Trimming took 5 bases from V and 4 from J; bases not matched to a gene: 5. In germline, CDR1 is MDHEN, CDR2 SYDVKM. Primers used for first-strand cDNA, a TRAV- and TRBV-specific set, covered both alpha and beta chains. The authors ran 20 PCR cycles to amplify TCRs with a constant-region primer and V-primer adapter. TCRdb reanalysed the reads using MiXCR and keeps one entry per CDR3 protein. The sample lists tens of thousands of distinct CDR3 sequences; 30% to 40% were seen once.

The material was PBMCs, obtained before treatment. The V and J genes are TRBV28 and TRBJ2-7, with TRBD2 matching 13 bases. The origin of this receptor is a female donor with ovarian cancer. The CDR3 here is CASSPTGLAGYEQYF. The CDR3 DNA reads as TGTGCCAGCAGTCCCACGGGACTAGCGGGATACGAGCAGTACTTC.